The present T cell receptor beta chain was sequenced within a study of cytomegalovirus exposure and HLA in healthy donors. Overall study: An earlier analysis found roughly 110 million unique TCR beta sequences from about 190 million T cells.

PCR was performed using 60 Vbeta and 13 Jbeta primers. The protocol was immunoSEQ multiplex PCR, while the TCRdb copy is restricted to in-frame clones and leaves out a portion. The table has 140,000 to 150,000 clones, about 85% seen once. Of note for this clone: Its antigen remains unidentified.

The study, taken as a whole, reports: It was likely that a cluster of highly shared sequence variants was a sequencing artifact. In a later analysis, at a false discovery rate of 0.05, roughly 17,000 TCR beta sequences matched HLA alleles.

Sequenced: PBMCs. This receptor was obtained from a boy aged 2-15 years in good health and CMV-seronegative.

In DNA, the CDR3 is TGTGCCAGCAGTGAAGCGGCAGGGGAAAGAGAGACCCAGTACTTC. It is translated as CASSEAAGERETQYF. The chain joins TRBV6-1 to TRBJ2-5; possible D gene TRBD1, 6 bases. Germline CDR1 is MNHNS and CDR2 is SASEGT. V was trimmed by 0 bases and J by 4 bases, leaving 12 bases between them. The CDR3 sequence is 15 residues long.